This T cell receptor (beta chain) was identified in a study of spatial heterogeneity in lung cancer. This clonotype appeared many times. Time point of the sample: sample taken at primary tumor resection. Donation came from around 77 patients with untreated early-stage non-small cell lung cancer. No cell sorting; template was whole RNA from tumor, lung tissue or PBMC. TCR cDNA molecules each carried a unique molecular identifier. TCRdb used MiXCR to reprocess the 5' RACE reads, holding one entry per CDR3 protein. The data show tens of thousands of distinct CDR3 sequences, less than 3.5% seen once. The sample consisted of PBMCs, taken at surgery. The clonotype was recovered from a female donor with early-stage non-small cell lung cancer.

The CDR3: CSARGGGSQEKLFF. The CDR3 DNA reads as TGCAGTGCTAGGGGCGGGGGGAGTCAGGAAAAACTGTTTTTT. This chain uses TRBV20-1 with TRBJ1-4, with D maybe TRBD1 (5 bases). The CDR3 is 14 residues long. The V end was cut by 3 bases, the J end by 8 bases, with 16 bases between. Germline values: CDR1 DFQATT, CDR2 SNEGSKA (reference sequence).